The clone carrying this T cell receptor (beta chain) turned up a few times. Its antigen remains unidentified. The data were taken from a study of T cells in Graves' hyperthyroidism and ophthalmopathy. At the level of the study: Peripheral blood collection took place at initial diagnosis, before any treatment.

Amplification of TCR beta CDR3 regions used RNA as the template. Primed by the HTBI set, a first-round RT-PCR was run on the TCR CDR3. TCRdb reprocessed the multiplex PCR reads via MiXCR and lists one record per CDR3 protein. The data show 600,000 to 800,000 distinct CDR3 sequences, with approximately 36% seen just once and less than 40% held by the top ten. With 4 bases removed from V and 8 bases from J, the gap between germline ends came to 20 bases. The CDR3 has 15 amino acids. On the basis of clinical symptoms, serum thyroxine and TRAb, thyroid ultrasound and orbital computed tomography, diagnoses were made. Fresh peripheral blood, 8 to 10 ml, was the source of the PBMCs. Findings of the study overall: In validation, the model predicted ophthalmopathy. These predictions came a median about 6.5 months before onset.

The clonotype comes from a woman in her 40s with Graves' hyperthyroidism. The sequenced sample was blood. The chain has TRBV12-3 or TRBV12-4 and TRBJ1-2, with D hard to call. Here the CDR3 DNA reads TGTGCCAGCAGTTACCGCCTTGTGGGGATGGGAGGCTACACCTTC. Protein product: CASSYRLVGMGGYTF.